Following are 3 T cell receptor beta chains from one sample sequenced in a study of blood T cell repertoires in COVID-19. Clones were read by immunoSEQ multiplex PCR, and TCRdb kept only the in-frame ones, dropping some. Of 100,000 to 150,000 clones in the sample, about four fifths were seen once. The specimen was peripheral blood. These receptors came from a man aged 35-49 years with active or convalescent COVID-19.

The chain joins TRBV2 to TRBJ2-3, with TRBD1 matching over 11 bases. Unmatched junction bases numbered 4, after V lost 6 bases and J lost 11 bases. Germline lookup yields CDR1 SNHLY and CDR2 FYNNEI. This CDR3 has 12 amino acids. In DNA form, the CDR3 reads TGTGCCAGCAGGGAGGACAGGGGGCGGCAGTATTTT. Its translation is CASREDRGRQYF.

The rearrangement uses TRBV29-1 and TRBJ2-5, with 9 bases lining up with TRBD1. Losses at the gene ends were 6 bases for V and 1 base for J; bases not matched to a gene: 9. Germline V gene lookup returns CDR1 SQVTM and CDR2 ANQGSEA. The CDR3 covers 15 residues. CDR3 loop: CSVDVPGQGQETQYF. The CDR3, as DNA: TGCAGCGTCGACGTCCCGGGACAGGGCCAAGAGACCCAGTACTTC.

The chain has TRBV3-1 (or the pseudogene TRBV3-2) and TRBJ2-2, with TRBD2 identical over 12 bases. V gave up 4 bases and J gave up 8 bases; unmatched junction bases: 8. The CDR3 loop spans 16 amino acids. CDR1 is LGHDT, CDR2 YNNKEL, per germline (reference sequence). The CDR3, as DNA: TGTGCCAGCAGCCGGACTAGCGGGGTCTTTGGGGGGGAGCTGTTTTTT. Its translation is CASSRTSGVFGGELFF.